This T cell receptor beta chain was identified during a study of cytomegalovirus exposure and HLA in healthy donors. Study-wide points: Associated with HLA alleles at 0.05 false discovery rate in a later analysis were over 15,000 TCR beta sequences. Among TCR beta chains, those listed as cytomegalovirus-associated numbered roughly 150. Donors were assumed by presence/absence analyses to have roughly uniform sequencing depth.

It was with 60 Vbeta and 13 Jbeta primers that the PCR ran. Profiled with immunoSEQ multiplex PCR; TCRdb holds only in-frame clones, not every one. The sample records 75,000 to 80,000 clones, around 79% being singletons. About this clone itself: Its specificity is unknown.

The CDR3 loop spans 13 amino acids. Germline V lookup: CDR1 MNHNY, CDR2 SVGAGI (reference sequence). V lost 2 bases and J 2 bases, leaving 6 bases between the germline ends. Sample: PBMCs. This receptor was identified in a man aged 35-49 years in good health and CMV-seronegative. The rearrangement uses TRBV6-6 and TRBJ1-2; D is unclear. The DNA of the CDR3 is TGTGCCAGCAGTTACGACACCAACTATGGCTACACCTTC. Protein product: CASSYDTNYGYTF.